The TCR beta chain described here comes from a study of T-cell memory formation after mild COVID-19. Study-wide results and caveats: Clones that contracted from day 15 to 85 were balanced CD4/CD8, while later expanders leaned CD4+.

MiXCR was run by TCRdb on the 5' RACE reads, yielding one entry per CDR3 protein. Among 200,000 to 250,000 distinct CDR3 sequences listed, 9.5% were seen once. V gave up 5 bases and J gave up 7 bases, with 12 bases separating them. Germline V CDR1 and CDR2: MNHEY, SMNVEV (reference sequence). The CDR3 length is 12 residues. With regard to this clonotype: Its specificity is not known.

This TCR derives from a young man who had mild COVID-19 (a few samples of this study predate the infection). Cell type and time point are not known. Sequenced input: PBMCs or a T cell subset sorted from them (not recorded which). The gene calls are TRBV27 and TRBJ2-7, with D uncertain. The CDR3 bases are TGTGCCAGCAGTCTGCCGACGCTGGAGCAGTACGTC. It translates to CASSLPTLEQYV.